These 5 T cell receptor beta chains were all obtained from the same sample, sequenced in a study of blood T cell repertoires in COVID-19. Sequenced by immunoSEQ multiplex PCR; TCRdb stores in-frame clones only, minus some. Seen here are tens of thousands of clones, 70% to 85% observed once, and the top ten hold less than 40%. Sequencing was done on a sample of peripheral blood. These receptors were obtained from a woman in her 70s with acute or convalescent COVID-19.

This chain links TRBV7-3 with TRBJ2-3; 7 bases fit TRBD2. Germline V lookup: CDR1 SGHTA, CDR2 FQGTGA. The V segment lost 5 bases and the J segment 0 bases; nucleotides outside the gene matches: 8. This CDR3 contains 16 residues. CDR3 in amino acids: CASSPYGLGSTDTQYF. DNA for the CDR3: TGTGCCAGCAGCCCATACGGACTAGGGAGCACAGATACGCAGTATTTT.

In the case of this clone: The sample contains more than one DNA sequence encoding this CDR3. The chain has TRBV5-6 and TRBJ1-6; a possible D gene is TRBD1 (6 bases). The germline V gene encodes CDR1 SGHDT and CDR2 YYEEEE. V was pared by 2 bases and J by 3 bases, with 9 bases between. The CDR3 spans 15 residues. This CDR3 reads CASSFNRVYNSPLHF. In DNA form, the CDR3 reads TGTGCCAGCAGCTTCAACAGGGTCTATAATTCACCCCTCCACTTT.

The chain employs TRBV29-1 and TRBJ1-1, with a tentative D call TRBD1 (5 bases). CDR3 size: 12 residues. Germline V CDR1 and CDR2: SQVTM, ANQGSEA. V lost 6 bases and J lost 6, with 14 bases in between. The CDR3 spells CSVQDAGAEAFF. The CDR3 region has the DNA TGCAGCGTGCAAGACGCGGGGGCTGAAGCTTTCTTT.

For the CDR3, the DNA is TGCGCCAGCAGCTTGGGGGACAGGGGGCGAAACACCGGGGAGCTGTTTTTT. Amino acid sequence: CASSLGDRGRNTGELFF. The rearrangement uses TRBV5-1 and TRBJ2-2, with 12 bases aligning to TRBD1. Germline CDR1 and CDR2: SGHRS and YFSETQ. The V and J ends lost 0 bases and 2 bases, in that order; junction bases with no gene match: 2. This CDR3 region has 17 residues.

The CDR3 spells CASSQIPFAGGQMTEAFF. The CDR3 DNA is TGTGCCAGCAGCCAGATCCCCTTTGCGGGCGGGCAGATGACTGAAGCTTTCTTT. The genes are TRBV14 and TRBJ1-1; D is unresolved. V was cut by 3 bases and J by 5 bases, with 25 bases left in between. CDR3 length equals 18 residues. CDR1 is SGHDN, CDR2 FVKESK, per germline.